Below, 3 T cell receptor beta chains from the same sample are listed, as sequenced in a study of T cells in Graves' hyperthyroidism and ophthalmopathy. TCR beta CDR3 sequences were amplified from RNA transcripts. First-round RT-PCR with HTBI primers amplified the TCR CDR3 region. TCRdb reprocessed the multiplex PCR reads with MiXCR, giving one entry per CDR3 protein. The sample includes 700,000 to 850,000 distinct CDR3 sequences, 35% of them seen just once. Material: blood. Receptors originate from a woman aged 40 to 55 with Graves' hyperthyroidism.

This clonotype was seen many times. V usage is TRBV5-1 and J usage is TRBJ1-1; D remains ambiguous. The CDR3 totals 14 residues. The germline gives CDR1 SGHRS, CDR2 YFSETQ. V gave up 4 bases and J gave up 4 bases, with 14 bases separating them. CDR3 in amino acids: CASSIGLLSTEAFF. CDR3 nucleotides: TGCGCCAGCAGCATTGGACTGCTTTCCACTGAAGCTTTCTTT. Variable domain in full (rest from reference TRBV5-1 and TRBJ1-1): KAGVTQTPRYLIKTRGQQVTLSCSPISGHRSVSWYQQTPGQGLQFLFEYFSETQRNKGNFPGRFSGRQFSNSRSEMNVSTLELGDSALYLCASSIGLLSTEAFFGQGTRLTVV.

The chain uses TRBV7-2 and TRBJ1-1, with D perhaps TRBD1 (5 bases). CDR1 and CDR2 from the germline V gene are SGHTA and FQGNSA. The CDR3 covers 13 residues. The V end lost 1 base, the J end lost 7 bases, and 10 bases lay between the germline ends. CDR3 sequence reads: CASSLGTRIEAFF. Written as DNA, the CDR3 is TGTGCCAGCAGCTTAGGGACAAGGATTGAAGCTTTCTTT. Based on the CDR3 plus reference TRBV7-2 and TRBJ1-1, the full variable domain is GAGVSQSPSNKVTEKGKDVELRCDPISGHTALYWYRQSLGQGLEFLIYFQGNSAPDKSGLPSDRFSAERTGGSVSTLTIQRTQQEDSAVYLCASSLGTRIEAFFGQGTRLTVV.

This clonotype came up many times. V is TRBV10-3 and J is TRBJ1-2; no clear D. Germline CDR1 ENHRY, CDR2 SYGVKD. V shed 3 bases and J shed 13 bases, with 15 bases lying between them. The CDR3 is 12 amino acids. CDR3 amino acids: CAISDQAFTSTF. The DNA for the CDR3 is TGTGCCATCAGTGATCAGGCCTTTACGAGCACCTTC.